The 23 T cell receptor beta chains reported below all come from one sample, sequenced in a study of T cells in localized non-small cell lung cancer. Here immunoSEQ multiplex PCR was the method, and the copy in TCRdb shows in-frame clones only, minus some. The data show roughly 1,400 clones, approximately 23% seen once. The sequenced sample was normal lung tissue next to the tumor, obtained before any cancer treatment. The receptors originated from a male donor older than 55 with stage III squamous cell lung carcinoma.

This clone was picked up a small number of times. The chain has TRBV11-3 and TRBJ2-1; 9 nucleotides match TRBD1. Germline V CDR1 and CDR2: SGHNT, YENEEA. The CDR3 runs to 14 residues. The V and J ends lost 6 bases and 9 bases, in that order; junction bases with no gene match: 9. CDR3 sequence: CASRSGTGRSEQFF. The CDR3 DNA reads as TGTGCCAGCAGATCAGGGACAGGGAGGAGTGAGCAGTTCTTC.

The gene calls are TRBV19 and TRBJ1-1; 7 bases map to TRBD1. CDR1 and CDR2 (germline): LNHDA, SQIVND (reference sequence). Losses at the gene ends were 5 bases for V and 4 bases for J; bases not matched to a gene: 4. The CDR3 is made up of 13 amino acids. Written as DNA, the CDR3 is TGTGCCAGTAGTTCTCAGGGGGTCACTGAAGCTTTCTTT. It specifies CASSSQGVTEAFF.

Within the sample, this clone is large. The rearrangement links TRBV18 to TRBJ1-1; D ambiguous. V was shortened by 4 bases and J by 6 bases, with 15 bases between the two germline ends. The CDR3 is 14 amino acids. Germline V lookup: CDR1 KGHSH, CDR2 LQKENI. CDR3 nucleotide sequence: TGTGCCAGCTCACAAGACTCCAACACACCTGAAGCTTTCTTT. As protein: CASSQDSNTPEAFF.

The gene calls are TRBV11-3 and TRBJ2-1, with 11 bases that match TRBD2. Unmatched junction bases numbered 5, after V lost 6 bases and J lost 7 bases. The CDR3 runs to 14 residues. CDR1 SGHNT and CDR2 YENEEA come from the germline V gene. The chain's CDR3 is CASRLAGARNEQFF. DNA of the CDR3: TGTGCCAGCAGACTAGCGGGAGCAAGAAATGAGCAGTTCTTC.

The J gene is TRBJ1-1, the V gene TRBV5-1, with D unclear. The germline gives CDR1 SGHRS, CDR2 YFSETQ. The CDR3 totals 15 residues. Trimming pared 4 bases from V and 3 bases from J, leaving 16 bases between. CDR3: CASSPRRGVDTEAFF. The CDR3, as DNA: TGCGCCAGCAGCCCCCGGCGTGGGGTGGACACTGAAGCTTTCTTT.

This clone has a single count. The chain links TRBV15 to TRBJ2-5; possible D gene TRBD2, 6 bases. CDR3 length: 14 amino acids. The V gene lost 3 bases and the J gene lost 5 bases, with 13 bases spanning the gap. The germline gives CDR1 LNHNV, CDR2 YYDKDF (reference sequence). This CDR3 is CATSRGTEGETQYF. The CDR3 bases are TGTGCCACCAGCAGGGGGACGGAGGGCGAGACCCAGTACTTC.

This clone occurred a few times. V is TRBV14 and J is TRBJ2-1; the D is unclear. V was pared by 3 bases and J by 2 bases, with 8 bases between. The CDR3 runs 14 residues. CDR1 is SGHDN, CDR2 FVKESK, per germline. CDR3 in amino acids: CASSHYPPYNEQFF. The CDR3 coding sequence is TGTGCCAGCAGCCATTATCCCCCCTACAATGAGCAGTTCTTC. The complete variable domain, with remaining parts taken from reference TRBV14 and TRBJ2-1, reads EAGVTQFPSHSVIEKGQTVTLRCDPISGHDNLYWYRRVMGKEIKFLLHFVKESKQDESGMPNNRFLAERTGGTYSTLKVQPAELEDSGVYFCASSHYPPYNEQFFGPGTRLTVL.

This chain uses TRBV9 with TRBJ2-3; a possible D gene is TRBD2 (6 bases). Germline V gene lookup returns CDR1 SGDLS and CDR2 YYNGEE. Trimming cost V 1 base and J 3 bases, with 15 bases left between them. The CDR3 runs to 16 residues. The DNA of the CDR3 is TGTGCCAGCAGCGTAAGGTGGGAGGTTATGACAGATACGCAGTATTTT. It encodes CASSVRWEVMTDTQYF. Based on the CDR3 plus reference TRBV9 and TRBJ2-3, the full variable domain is DSGVTQTPKHLITATGQRVTLRCSPRSGDLSVYWYQQSLDQGLQFLIQYYNGEERAKGNILERFSAQQFPDLHSELNLSSLELGDSALYFCASSVRWEVMTDTQYFGPGTRLTVL.

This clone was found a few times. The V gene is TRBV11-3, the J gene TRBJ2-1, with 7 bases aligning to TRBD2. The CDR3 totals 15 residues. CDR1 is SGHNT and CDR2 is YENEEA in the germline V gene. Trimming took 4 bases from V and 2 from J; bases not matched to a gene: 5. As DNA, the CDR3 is TGTGCCAGCAGCTGGACTAGTGTGACCTACAATGAGCAGTTCTTC. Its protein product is CASSWTSVTYNEQFF.

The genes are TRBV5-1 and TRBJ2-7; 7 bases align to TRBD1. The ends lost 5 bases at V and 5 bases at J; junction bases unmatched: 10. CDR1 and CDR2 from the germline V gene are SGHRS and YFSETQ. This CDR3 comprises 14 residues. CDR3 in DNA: TGCGCCAGCAGACTGGGACAGCCGGGGAACGAGCAGTACTTC. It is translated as CASRLGQPGNEQYF.

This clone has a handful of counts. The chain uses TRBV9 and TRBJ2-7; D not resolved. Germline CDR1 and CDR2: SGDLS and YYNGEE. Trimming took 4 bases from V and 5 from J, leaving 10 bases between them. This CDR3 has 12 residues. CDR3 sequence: CASSSGINEQYF. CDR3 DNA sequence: TGTGCCAGCAGCAGTGGTATCAACGAGCAGTACTTC.

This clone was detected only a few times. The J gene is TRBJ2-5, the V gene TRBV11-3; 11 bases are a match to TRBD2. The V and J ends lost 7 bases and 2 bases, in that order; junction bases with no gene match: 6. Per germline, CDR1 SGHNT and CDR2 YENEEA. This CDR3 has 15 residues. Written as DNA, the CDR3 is TGTGCCAGCACCATACTAGCGGGAGCTCAAGAGACCCAGTACTTC. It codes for CASTILAGAQETQYF.

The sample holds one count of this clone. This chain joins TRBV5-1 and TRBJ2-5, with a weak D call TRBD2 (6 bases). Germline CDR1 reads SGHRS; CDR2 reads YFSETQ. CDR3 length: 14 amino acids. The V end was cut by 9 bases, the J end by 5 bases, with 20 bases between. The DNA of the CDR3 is TGCGCCACAATGCCGGGGCATGGGGGGGAGACCCAGTACTTC. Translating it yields CATMPGHGGETQYF.

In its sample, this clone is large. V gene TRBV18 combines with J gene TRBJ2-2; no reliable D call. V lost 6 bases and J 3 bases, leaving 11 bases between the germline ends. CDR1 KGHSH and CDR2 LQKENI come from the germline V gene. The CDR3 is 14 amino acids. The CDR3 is CASSRDTYTGELFF. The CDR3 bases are TGTGCCAGCTCGCGCGACACTTACACCGGGGAGCTGTTTTTT.

Here the CDR3 reads CASSQSQDRNAYEQYF. The CDR3 DNA reads as TGCGCCAGCAGCCAGTCCCAGGACAGGAACGCCTACGAGCAGTACTTC. This chain joins TRBV1 and TRBJ2-7; no DNA check was done on the table's D call, TRBD1. TRBV1 is labeled a pseudogene. This CDR3 is 16 amino acids long.

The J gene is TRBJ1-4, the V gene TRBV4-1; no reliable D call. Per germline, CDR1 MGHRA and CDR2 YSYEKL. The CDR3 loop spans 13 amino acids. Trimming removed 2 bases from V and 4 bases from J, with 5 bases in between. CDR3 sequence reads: CASSQNINEKLFF. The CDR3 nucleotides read TGCGCCAGCAGCCAAAATATTAATGAAAAACTGTTTTTT.

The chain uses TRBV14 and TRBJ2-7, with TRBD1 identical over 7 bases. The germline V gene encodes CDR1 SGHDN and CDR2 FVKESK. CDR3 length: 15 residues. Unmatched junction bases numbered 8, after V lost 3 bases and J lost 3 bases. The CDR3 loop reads CASSQRQGQLYEQYF. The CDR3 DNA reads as TGTGCCAGCAGCCAGAGACAGGGCCAACTCTACGAGCAGTACTTC.

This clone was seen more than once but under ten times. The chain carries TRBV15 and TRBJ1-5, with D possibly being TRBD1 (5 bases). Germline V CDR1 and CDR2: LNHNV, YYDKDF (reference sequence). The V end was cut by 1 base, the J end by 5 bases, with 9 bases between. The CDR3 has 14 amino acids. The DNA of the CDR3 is TGTGCCACCAGCAGAGTCACCAGGGATCAGCCCCAGCATTTT. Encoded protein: CATSRVTRDQPQHF.

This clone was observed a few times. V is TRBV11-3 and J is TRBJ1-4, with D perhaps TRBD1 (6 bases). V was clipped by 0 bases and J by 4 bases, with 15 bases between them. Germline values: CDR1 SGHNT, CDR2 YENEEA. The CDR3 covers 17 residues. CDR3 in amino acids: CASSLEGTPTNNEKLFF. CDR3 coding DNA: TGTGCCAGCAGCTTAGAGGGGACACCTACAAATAATGAAAAACTGTTTTTT.

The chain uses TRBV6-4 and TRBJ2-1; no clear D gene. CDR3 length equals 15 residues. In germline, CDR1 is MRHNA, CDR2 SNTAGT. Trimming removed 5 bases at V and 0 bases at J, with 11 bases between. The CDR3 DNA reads TGTGCCAGCAGTACCGACCCCAGCTCCTACAATGAGCAGTTCTTC. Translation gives CASSTDPSSYNEQFF.

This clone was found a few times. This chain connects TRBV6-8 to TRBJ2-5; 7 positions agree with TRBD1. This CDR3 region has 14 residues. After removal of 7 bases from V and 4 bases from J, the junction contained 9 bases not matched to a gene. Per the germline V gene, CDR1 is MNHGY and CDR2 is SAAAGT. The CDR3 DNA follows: TGTGCCAGCAATCCGACAGGGCCTTTAGAGACCCAGTACTTC. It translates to CASNPTGPLETQYF.

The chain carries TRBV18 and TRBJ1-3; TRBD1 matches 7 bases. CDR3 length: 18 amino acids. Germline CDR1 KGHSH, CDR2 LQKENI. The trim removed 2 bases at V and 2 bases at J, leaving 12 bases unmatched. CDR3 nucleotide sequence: TGTGCCAGCTCACCAAGAGATCAAACAGGGGACCCTGGAAACACCATATATTTT. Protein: CASSPRDQTGDPGNTIYF. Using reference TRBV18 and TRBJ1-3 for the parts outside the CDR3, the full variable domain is NAGVMQNPRHLVRRRGQEARLRCSPMKGHSHVYWYRQLPEEGLKFMVYLQKENIIDESGMPKERFSAEFPKEGPSILRIQQVVRGDSAAYFCASSPRDQTGDPGNTIYFGEGSWLTVV.

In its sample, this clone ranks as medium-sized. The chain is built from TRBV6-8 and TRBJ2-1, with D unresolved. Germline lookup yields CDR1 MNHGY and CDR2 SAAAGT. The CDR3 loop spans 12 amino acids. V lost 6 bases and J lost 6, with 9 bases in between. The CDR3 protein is CASSSLGNEQFF. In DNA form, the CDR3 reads TGTGCCAGCAGCTCTTTGGGCAATGAGCAGTTCTTC.